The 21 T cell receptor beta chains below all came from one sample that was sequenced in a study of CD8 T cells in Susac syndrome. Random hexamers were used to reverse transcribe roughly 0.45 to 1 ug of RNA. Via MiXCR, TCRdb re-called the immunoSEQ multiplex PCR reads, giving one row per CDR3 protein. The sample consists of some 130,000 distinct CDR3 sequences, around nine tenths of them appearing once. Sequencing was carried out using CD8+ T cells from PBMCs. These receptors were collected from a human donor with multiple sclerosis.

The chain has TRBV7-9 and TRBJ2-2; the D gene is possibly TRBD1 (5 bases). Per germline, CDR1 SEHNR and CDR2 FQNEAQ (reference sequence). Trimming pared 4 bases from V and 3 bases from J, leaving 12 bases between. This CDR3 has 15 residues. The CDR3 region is CASSSQEIDTGELFF. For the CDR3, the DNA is TGTGCCAGCAGCTCACAGGAGATTGACACCGGGGAGCTGTTTTTT.

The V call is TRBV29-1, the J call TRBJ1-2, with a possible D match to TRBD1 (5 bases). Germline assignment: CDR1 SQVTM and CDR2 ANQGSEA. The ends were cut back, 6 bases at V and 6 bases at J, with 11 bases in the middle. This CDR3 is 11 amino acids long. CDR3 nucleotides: TGCAGCGTGCCCGGGACCCATGGCTACACCTTC. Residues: CSVPGTHGYTF.

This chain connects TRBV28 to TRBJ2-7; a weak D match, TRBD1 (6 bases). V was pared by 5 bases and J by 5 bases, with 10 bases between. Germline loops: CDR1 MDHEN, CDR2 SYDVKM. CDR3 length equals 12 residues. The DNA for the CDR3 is TGTGCCAGCAGTCTACAGGGTAACGAGCAGTACTTC. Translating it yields CASSLQGNEQYF.

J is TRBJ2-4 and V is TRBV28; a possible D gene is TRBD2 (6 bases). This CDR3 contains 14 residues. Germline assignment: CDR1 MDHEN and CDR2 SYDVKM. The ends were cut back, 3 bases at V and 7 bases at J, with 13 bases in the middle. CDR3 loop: CASSFLSGANIQYF. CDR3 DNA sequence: TGTGCCAGCAGTTTCCTCTCGGGAGCGAACATTCAGTACTTC.

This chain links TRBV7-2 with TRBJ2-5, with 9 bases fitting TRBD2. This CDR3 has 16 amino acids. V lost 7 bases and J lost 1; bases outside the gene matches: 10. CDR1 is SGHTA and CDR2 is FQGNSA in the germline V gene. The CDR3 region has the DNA TGTGCCAGCACCCACCAGGGCGGGAGGGGCCAAGAGACCCAGTACTTC. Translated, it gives CASTHQGGRGQETQYF. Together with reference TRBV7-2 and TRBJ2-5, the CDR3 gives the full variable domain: GAGVSQSPSNKVTEKGKDVELRCDPISGHTALYWYRQSLGQGLEFLIYFQGNSAPDKSGLPSDRFSAERTGGSVSTLTIQRTQQEDSAVYLCASTHQGGRGQETQYFGPGTRLLVL.

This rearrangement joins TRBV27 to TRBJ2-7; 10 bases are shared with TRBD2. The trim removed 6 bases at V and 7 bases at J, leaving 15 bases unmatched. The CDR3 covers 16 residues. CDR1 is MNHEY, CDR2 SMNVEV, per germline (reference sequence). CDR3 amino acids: CASRKIYSAGGWEQYF. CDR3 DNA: TGTGCCAGCAGAAAAATTTATTCAGCGGGAGGGTGGGAGCAGTACTTC.

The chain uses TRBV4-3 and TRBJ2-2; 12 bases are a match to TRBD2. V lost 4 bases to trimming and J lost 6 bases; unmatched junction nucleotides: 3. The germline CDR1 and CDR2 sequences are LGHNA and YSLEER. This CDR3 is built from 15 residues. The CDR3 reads CASSRGLAGSGELFF. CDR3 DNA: TGCGCCAGCAGCCGCGGACTAGCGGGATCCGGGGAGCTGTTTTTT.

For the CDR3, the DNA is TGCGCCAGCAGCCTGGACGCTGCCTCCTACGAGCAGTACTTC. This sequence encodes CASSLDAASYEQYF. J is TRBJ2-7 and V is TRBV5-1; D not resolved. Trimming shortened V by 4 bases and J by 0 bases, and 11 bases separated the two germline ends. The CDR3 is made up of 14 amino acids. The germline V gene encodes CDR1 SGHRS and CDR2 YFSETQ. Full variable domain (remainder filled in from reference TRBV5-1 and TRBJ2-7): KAGVTQTPRYLIKTRGQQVTLSCSPISGHRSVSWYQQTPGQGLQFLFEYFSETQRNKGNFPGRFSGRQFSNSRSEMNVSTLELGDSALYLCASSLDAASYEQYFGPGTRLTVT.

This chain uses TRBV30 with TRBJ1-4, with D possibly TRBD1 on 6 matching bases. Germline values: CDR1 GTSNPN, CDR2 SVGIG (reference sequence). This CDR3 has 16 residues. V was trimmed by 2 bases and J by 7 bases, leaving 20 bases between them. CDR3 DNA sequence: TGTGCCTGGAGTTGGGGGCCGTTACGGGAGCCTGAAAAACTGTTTTTT. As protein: CAWSWGPLREPEKLFF.

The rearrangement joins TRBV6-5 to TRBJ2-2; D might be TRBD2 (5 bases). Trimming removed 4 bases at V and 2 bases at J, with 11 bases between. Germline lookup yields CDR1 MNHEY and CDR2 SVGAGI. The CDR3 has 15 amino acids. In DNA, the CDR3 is TGTGCCAGCAGTTTCCAAGCGGCCAACACCGGGGAGCTGTTTTTT. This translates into CASSFQAANTGELFF.

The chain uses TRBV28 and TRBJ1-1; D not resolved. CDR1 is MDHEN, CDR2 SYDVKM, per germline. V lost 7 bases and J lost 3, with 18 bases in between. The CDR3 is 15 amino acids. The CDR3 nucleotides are TGTGCCAGCATTTTCGGTCCGAGGGTTCACACTGAAGCTTTCTTT. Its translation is CASIFGPRVHTEAFF.

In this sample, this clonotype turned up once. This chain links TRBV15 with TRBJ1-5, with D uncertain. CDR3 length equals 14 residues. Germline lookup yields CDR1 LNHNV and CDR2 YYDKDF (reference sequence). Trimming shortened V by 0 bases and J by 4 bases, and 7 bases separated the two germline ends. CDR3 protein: CATSRELGNQPQHF. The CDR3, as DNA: TGTGCCACCAGCAGAGAACTTGGGAATCAGCCCCAGCATTTT.

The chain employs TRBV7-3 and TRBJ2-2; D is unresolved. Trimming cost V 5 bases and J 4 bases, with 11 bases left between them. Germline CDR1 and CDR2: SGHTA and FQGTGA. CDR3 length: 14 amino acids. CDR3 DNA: TGTGCCAGCAGCCGTTTGGGCCCCACCGGGGAGCTGTTTTTT. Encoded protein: CASSRLGPTGELFF.

The CDR3 region has the DNA TGCAGCGCGGTAAGAGATACGCAGTATTTT. Amino acid sequence: CSAVRDTQYF. The chain carries TRBV29-1 and TRBJ2-3; D is ambiguous. Between the trimmed V and J ends, which lost 7 bases and 5 bases, there was a span of 7 bases. This CDR3 is 10 amino acids long. Per germline, CDR1 SQVTM and CDR2 ANQGSEA.

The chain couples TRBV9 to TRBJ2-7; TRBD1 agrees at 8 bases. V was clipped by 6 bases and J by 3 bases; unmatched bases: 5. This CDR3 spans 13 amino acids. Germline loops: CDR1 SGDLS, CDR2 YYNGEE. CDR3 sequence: CASITDRGYEQYF. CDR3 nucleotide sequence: TGTGCCAGCATCACCGACAGGGGCTACGAGCAGTACTTC.

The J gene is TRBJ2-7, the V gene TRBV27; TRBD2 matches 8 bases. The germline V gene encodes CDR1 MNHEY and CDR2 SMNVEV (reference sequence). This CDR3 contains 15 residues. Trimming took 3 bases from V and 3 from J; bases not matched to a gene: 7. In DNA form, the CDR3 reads TGTGCCAGCAGTTTCAGCACGGGAGGGCACTACGAGCAGTACTTC. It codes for CASSFSTGGHYEQYF.

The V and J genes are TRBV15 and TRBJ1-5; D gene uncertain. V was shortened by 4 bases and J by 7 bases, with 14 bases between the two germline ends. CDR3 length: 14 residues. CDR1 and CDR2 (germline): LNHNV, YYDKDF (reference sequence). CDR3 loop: CATSILSGYQPQHF. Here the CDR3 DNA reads TGTGCCACCAGCATCTTGTCGGGTTACCAGCCCCAGCATTTT.

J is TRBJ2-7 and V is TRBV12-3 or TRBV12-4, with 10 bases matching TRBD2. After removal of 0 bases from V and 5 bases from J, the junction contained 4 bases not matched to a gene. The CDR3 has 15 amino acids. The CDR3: CASSLAPSGSNEQYF. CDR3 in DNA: TGTGCCAGCAGTTTAGCGCCTAGCGGGAGTAACGAGCAGTACTTC.

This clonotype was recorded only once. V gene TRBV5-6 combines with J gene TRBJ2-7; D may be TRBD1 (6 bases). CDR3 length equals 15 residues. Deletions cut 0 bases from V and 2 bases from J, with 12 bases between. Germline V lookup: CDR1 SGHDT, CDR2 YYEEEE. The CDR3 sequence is CASSLEGVLPYEQYF. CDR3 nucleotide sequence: TGTGCCAGCAGCTTGGAGGGGGTCCTACCCTACGAGCAGTACTTC. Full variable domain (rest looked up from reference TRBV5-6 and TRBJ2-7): DAGVTQSPTHLIKTRGQQVTLRCSPKSGHDTVSWYQQALGQGPQFIFQYYEEEERQRGNFPDRFSGHQFPNYSSELNVNALLLGDSALYLCASSLEGVLPYEQYFGPGTRLTVT.

DNA of the CDR3: TGCAGCGTTGAAGATCAGGATGGCGGGAGTCAAGAGACCCAGTACTTC. It specifies CSVEDQDGGSQETQYF. The V and J genes are TRBV29-1 and TRBJ2-5, with 7 positions matching TRBD2. This CDR3 has 16 amino acids. Looked up from germline, CDR1 is SQVTM and CDR2 is ANQGSEA. V lost 0 bases and J lost 2; bases outside the gene matches: 9.

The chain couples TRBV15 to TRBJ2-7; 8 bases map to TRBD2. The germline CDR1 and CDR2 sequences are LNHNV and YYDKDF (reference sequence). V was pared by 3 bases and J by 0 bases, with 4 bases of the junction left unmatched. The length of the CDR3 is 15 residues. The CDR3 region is CATSSSGTSSYEQYF. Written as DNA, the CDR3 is TGTGCCACCAGCAGTAGCGGGACGAGCTCCTACGAGCAGTACTTC.